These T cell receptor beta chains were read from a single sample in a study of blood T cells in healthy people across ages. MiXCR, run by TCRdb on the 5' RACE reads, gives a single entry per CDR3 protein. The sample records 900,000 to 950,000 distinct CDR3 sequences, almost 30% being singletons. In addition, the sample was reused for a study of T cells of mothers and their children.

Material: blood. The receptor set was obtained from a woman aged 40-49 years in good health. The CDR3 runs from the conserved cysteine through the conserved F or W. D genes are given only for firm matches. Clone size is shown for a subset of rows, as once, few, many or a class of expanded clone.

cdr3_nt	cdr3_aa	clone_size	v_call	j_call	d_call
TGTGCCAGCAGAGGAAACAACAGGGACGAGCAGTACTTC	CASRGNNRDEQYF	.	TRBV6-2/TRBV6-3	TRBJ2-7	.
TGTGCCAGCAGTGAGCGCCCTAGCGGGGGGGCCTCGCAGTATTTT	CASSERPSGGASQYF	.	TRBV6-1	TRBJ2-3	TRBD2
TGCAGTGCTAGAGGTGGCGGGGGGACTTACGAGCAGTACTTC	CSARGGGGTYEQYF	few	TRBV20-1	TRBJ2-7	TRBD2
TGTGCCAGCAGCCAAGATCAGCGGGAAGAGACCCAGTACTTC	CASSQDQREETQYF	.	TRBV4-2	TRBJ2-5	.
TGCGCCAGCAGCTTGGAGGTGGGAGGGCACTATGGCTACACCTTC	CASSLEVGGHYGYTF	.	TRBV5-1	TRBJ1-2	.
TGCAGTGCTAGAACTATCACAGGGCACACCTTC	CSARTITGHTF	many	TRBV20-1	TRBJ1-2	.
TGCGCCAGCAGCTTCGGCGGGGACAGATACAATGAGCAGTTCTTC	CASSFGGDRYNEQFF	many	TRBV5-1	TRBJ2-1	.
TGTGCCAGCAGTTCCCAGGACAGGACAAACGTCCTGACTTTC	CASSSQDRTNVLTF	.	TRBV28	TRBJ2-6	TRBD1
TGTGCCAGCAGCCAAGAGCCAGCGGGGGGCCTGGAGACCCAGTACTTC	CASSQEPAGGLETQYF	many	TRBV4-2	TRBJ2-5	TRBD2
TGTGCCAGCAGCCAAGGCCTGACTAGCGGGCGACAAGAGACCCAGTACTTC	CASSQGLTSGRQETQYF	many	TRBV4-2	TRBJ2-5	TRBD2
TGTGCCATCAGTGAGGAGAGGGTTGTCTACGAGCAGTACTTC	CAISEERVVYEQYF	many	TRBV10-3	TRBJ2-7	.
TGTGCCAGCAGCCCGGGGGGGAATTCACCCCTCCACTTT	CASSPGGNSPLHF	many	TRBV18	TRBJ1-6	.
TGCGCCAGCAGCCTGTCGGGACAAGGCTTTTACGAGCAGTGCTTC	CASSLSGQGFYEQCF	.	TRBV4-3	TRBJ2-7	.
TGTGCCAGCAGCCAAGCCGGTGGTGGTTCACCCCTCCACTTT	CASSQAGGGSPLHF	many	TRBV3-1	TRBJ1-6	.
TGCGCCAGCAGCTCTGGGACAGGGGGAAACACCATATATTTT	CASSSGTGGNTIYF	.	TRBV10-2	TRBJ1-3	TRBD1
TGTGCCATCAGCGTTAGCGGATCTAGCACAGATACGCAGTATTTT	CAISVSGSSTDTQYF	few	TRBV10-3	TRBJ2-3	.
TGTGCCAGCAGCTTAGACAGGGGGGGTAACTATGGCTACACCTTC	CASSLDRGGNYGYTF	.	TRBV5-6	TRBJ1-2	TRBD1
TGTGCCCTCAGTAGGCCGGGGTACTATGGCTACACCTTC	CALSRPGYYGYTF	few	TRBV28	TRBJ1-2	.
TGCGCCAGCAGCCAAGGGCAGGGGGCAGCTGGCTACACCTTC	CASSQGQGAAGYTF	.	TRBV4-1	TRBJ1-2	TRBD1
TGTGCCAGCAGTATAAGCAGGGGAGGTAGCAATCAGCCCCAGCATTTT	CASSISRGGSNQPQHF	.	TRBV28	TRBJ1-5	.
TGTGCCAGCACTATAGATGGGACCCAGTACTTC	CASTIDGTQYF	.	TRBV2	TRBJ2-5	.
TGCGCCAGCAGCCCCGGGACAGACGGTGGCCACACCTTC	CASSPGTDGGHTF	.	TRBV5-1	TRBJ1-2	TRBD1
TGTGCCAGCGGGGCTCCCCTTTATAATTCACCCCTCCACTTT	CASGAPLYNSPLHF	.	TRBV7-2	TRBJ1-6	.
TGTGCCAGCAGCTTAGTTGGCAGGGGGATGTCCTACGAGCAGTACTTC	CASSLVGRGMSYEQYF	.	TRBV7-8	TRBJ2-7	TRBD1
TGTGCCAGCAGTTACAACGTCTATGGCTGCACCTTC	CASSYNVYGCTF	.	TRBV12-3/TRBV12-4	TRBJ1-2	.
TGTGCCAGCAGCCAAGATTTTGCTAGCAACTCCTACGAGCAGTACTTC	CASSQDFASNSYEQYF	many	TRBV4-2	TRBJ2-7	.
TGTGCCAGCAGAAGGAGCGGGGGGGCCCAAGAGACCCAGTACTTC	CASRRSGGAQETQYF	.	TRBV12-3/TRBV12-4	TRBJ2-5	TRBD2
TGTGCCAGCAGTTTATGGACAGCCACGGTAGCTAATGAAAAACTGTTTTTT	CASSLWTATVANEKLFF	many	TRBV28	TRBJ1-4	.
TGTGCCAGCAGTTACTCGATGGGATCGCAGTATTTT	CASSYSMGSQYF	many	TRBV6-5	TRBJ2-3	.
TGTGCCAGTATGGACGTCTCAGGGGAGACCCAGTACTTC	CASMDVSGETQYF	many	TRBV2	TRBJ2-5	.
TGTGCCAGCCTGGCCAGGGTTGGGGGCAATCAGCCCCAGCATTTT	CASLARVGGNQPQHF	.	TRBV11-2	TRBJ1-5	.
TGTGCCAGCACCCCGTACGGGACGAGGCACGAGCAGTACTTC	CASTPYGTRHEQYF	.	TRBV28	TRBJ2-7	.
TGTGCCAGCACTCAGGACAGGGGCTACGAGCAGTACTTC	CASTQDRGYEQYF	.	TRBV12-3/TRBV12-4	TRBJ2-7	TRBD1
TGTGCCAGCAGTCCCTGGGTGGAGTATGGCTACACCTTC	CASSPWVEYGYTF	.	TRBV12-3/TRBV12-4	TRBJ1-2	.
TGTGCCAGCAGTGACAGGCTGACCAATGAGCAGTTCTTC	CASSDRLTNEQFF	.	TRBV2	TRBJ2-1	.
TGCAGTGCCCCCCCCGTTGGGGAGGAGACCCAGTACTTC	CSAPPVGEETQYF	.	TRBV20-1	TRBJ2-5	.
TGTGCCAGCAGATTAGCGGGAGGCTCTGGGGCCAACGTCCTGACTTTC	CASRLAGGSGANVLTF	many	TRBV7-6	TRBJ2-6	TRBD2
TGTGCCACCAGTGATCCCGCAACTAATGAAAAACTGTTTTTT	CATSDPATNEKLFF	many	TRBV24-1	TRBJ1-4	.
TGCGCCAGCAGCCAAGATGCTGGACAGTTAAATGAAAAACTGTTTTTT	CASSQDAGQLNEKLFF	many	TRBV4-3	TRBJ1-4	.
TGCGCCAGCAGCTTGGGTGCACTAGCGGGAGTGGATACGCAGTATTTT	CASSLGALAGVDTQYF	.	TRBV5-1	TRBJ2-3	TRBD2
TGCGCCAGCAGCCAACTCATCGGGGGACTGAGCACAGATACGCAGTATTTT	CASSQLIGGLSTDTQYF	few	TRBV4-3	TRBJ2-3	.
TGTGCCAGCAGTTTAGGAGGGAGGAGTGCCAAAAACATTCAGTACTTC	CASSLGGRSAKNIQYF	few	TRBV12-3/TRBV12-4	TRBJ2-4	.
TGTACCAGCAGCTCACCCGGGGGGGCCGTCGTTAGCACAGATACGCAGTATTTT	CTSSSPGGAVVSTDTQYF	.	TRBV7-9	TRBJ2-3	TRBD2
TGTGCCAGCAGCTTAGCGTGGGGCACAGGGCTCTACGAGCAGTACTTC	CASSLAWGTGLYEQYF	.	TRBV7-9	TRBJ2-7	.
TGCGCCAGCAGCTTGACCCCCCGGAGCTCCTACAATGAGCAGTTCTTC	CASSLTPRSSYNEQFF	.	TRBV5-1	TRBJ2-1	.
TGTGCCAGCAGCCCAGCCGGGACAGAACGCGAGCAGTACTTC	CASSPAGTEREQYF	.	TRBV9	TRBJ2-7	TRBD1
TGCGCCAGCAGCTTGGCGGGGACAGGGGAAAAACTGTTTTTT	CASSLAGTGEKLFF	.	TRBV5-1	TRBJ1-4	TRBD1
TGTGCCAGCAGCCAAGATCCAGGTCCGCGAGAGACCCAGTACTTC	CASSQDPGPRETQYF	many	TRBV3-1	TRBJ2-5	.
TGTGCCAGCAGCGCCCGCCCGGGACAGCCCTATGACTACACCTTC	CASSARPGQPYDYTF	.	TRBV9	TRBJ1-2	TRBD1
TGTGCCAGCAGCCGAACGGACAGGGGGATGAGTGCTTTCTTT	CASSRTDRGMSAFF	few	TRBV7-9	TRBJ1-1	TRBD1
TGCGCCAGCAGCCCCGGCCACAGGGGCGGAGAGACCCAGTACTTC	CASSPGHRGGETQYF	many	TRBV5-1	TRBJ2-5	TRBD1